A selection of T cell receptor beta chains follows, all from one sample in a study of identical twins. In TCRdb, the 5' RACE reads were re-called with MiXCR into one record per CDR3 protein. The sample shows roughly 260,000 distinct CDR3 sequences, 6.5% to 9% of them seen only once. The same sample was also studied in work on yellow fever vaccine responses in identical twins.

Sequenced input: CD8+ T cells sorted from blood. Receptor source: a woman aged 18-29 years in good health. The CDR3 runs from the conserved cysteine through the conserved F or W. A D gene is named only where the DNA matches it firmly.

v_call | d_call | cdr3_length | cdr3_aa
TRBV15 | TRBD2 | 17 | CATSRDTSGRAVYEQYF
TRBV12-3/TRBV12-4 | TRBD2 | 15 | CASISSGFPYNEQFF
TRBV4-2 | NA | 17 | CASSQDDQIGSHAPQHF
TRBV24-1 | TRBD2 | 18 | CATSDFRTSGGPLDEQFF
TRBV6-1 | NA | 16 | CASSLLGGGPGNEQFF
TRBV10-3 | TRBD1 | 20 | CAISEAGQEKVRRTIYEQYF
TRBV4-1 | NA | 14 | CASSRPYNTDTQYF
TRBV29-1 | NA | 15 | CSVPNPRRSYNEQFF
TRBV29-1 | TRBD2 | 13 | CSVELGGDNEQFF
TRBV7-9 | TRBD2 | 15 | CASSLGGLFGNEQFF
TRBV20-1 | NA | 14 | CSASPQASQETQYF
TRBV10-2 | NA | 17 | CASSELDSLSYNSPLHF
TRBV10-3 | NA | 16 | CAISESTGQNTGELFF
TRBV6-6 | NA | 13 | CASSSGGGYGYTF
TRBV12-3/TRBV12-4 | NA | 15 | CAISRGGGVTDTQYF
TRBV7-6 | TRBD1 | 15 | CASSHDRVSTDTQYF
TRBV25-1 | TRBD2 | 16 | CASSDHLAGSSYEQYF
TRBV29-1 | NA | 14 | CSVALLRDRETQYF
TRBV28 | NA | 12 | CASSLGVSGYTF
TRBV4-1 | NA | 15 | CASSHSTTTSYEQYF
TRBV7-9 | TRBD1 | 16 | CASSSPGQGNTGELFF
TRBV12-3/TRBV12-4 | NA | 12 | CASSGGPVAQYF